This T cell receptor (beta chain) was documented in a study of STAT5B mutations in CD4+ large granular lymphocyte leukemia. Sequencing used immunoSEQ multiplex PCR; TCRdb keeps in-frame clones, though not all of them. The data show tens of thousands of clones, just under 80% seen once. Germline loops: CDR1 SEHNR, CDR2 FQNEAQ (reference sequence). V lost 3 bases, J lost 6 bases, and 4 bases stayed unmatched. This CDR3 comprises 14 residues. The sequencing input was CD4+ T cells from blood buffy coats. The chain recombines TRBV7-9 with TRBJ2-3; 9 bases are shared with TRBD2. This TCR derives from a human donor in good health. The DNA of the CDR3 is TGTGCCAGCAGCTTGGGTAGCGGGAGTGATACGCAGTATTTT. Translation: CASSLGSGSDTQYF.